A selection of T cell receptor beta chains follows, all from one sample in a study of CD8 T cells in Susac syndrome. TCRdb analysed the immunoSEQ multiplex PCR reads with MiXCR anew, one entry per CDR3 protein. The table includes 70,000 to 100,000 distinct CDR3 sequences, 90% to 95% detected once. Material for sequencing was CD8+ T cells from PBMCs. These receptors were taken from a human donor in good health. The CDR3 runs from the conserved cysteine through the conserved F or W. Each record gives: V gene, J gene, CDR3 protein.

>TRBV20-1|TRBJ2-7
CSARDRGYYEQYF
>TRBV20-1|TRBJ2-5
CSAVVLAGAPTQYF
>TRBV7-8|TRBJ1-3
CASSPGTFSGNTIYF
>TRBV29-1|TRBJ1-1
CSVDQGGEAFF
>TRBV7-9|TRBJ2-3
CASSRPSGGTDTQYF
>TRBV27|TRBJ2-7
CASSTGTGLGEQYF
>TRBV20-1|TRBJ2-4
CSARWGAKNIQYF
>TRBV7-8|TRBJ2-3
CASSLAAGGTDTQYF
>TRBV5-1|TRBJ1-1
CASSFRGGGTEAFF
>TRBV12-3/TRBV12-4|TRBJ2-1
CASTASGGGTYNEQFF
>TRBV7-8|TRBJ1-2
CASSSAGGRGYTF
>TRBV13|TRBJ2-7
CASSLGGQGAKEQYF
>TRBV6-1|TRBJ2-7
CASDPGGYEQYF
>TRBV5-6|TRBJ1-5
CASSYGTESNQPQHF
>TRBV29-1|TRBJ2-2
CSVDPRGSSGELFF
>TRBV7-9|TRBJ2-5
CASSPRDSTQETQYF
>TRBV12-1|TRBJ1-1
CASSFPPGDTEAFF
>TRBV7-9|TRBJ2-1
CASSLNPNEQFF
>TRBV4-1|TRBJ1-5
CASSQAGTGGSWPQHF
>TRBV9|TRBJ1-1
CASSAGGTGESGAFF
>TRBV11-1|TRBJ2-7
CASSLGFGGDRVTYEQYF
>TRBV9|TRBJ1-6
CASSPAGFNSPLHF
>TRBV6-2/TRBV6-3|TRBJ1-2
CASSYQIQGYGYTF
>TRBV29-1|TRBJ2-5
CSVEGGEGQETQYF
>TRBV27|TRBJ2-4
CASSLDRGSIQYF
>TRBV29-1|TRBJ2-1
CSVEDPGRGYNEQFF
>TRBV13|TRBJ1-4
CASNGGLNEKLFF
>TRBV6-6|TRBJ2-7
CASSYSDGSSYEQYF
>TRBV9|TRBJ2-2
CASSVTTSGGSPNTGELFF
>TRBV7-8|TRBJ2-5
CASSLGLAGGRLVWETQYF
>TRBV3-1|TRBJ2-7
CASSQVRGRGEQYF
>TRBV24-1|TRBJ1-2
CATSDRDREYGYTF
>TRBV9|TRBJ1-1
CASSVGTGGFTEAFF